One and the same sample provided the 27 T cell receptor beta chains below, sequenced in a study of blood T cell repertoires in COVID-19. Sequenced by immunoSEQ multiplex PCR; TCRdb stores in-frame clones only, minus some. The repertoire consists of under 35,000 clones, with 88% occurring once and the leading ten covering about 8.4%. The sample consisted of peripheral blood. These receptors originate from a woman in her forties or fifties with active COVID-19.

The chain links TRBV7-2 to TRBJ1-5, with D maybe TRBD1 (6 bases). The length of the CDR3 is 14 residues. V lost 5 bases and J lost 5, with 13 bases in between. Germline CDR1 and CDR2: SGHTA and FQGNSA. The CDR3 protein is CASSQGDTYQPQHF. The CDR3 bases are TGTGCCAGCAGCCAAGGGGACACGTATCAGCCCCAGCATTTT.

This chain connects TRBV2 to TRBJ2-7; no definite D call. With 9 bases removed from V and 2 bases from J, the gap between germline ends came to 14 bases. This CDR3 contains 13 residues. Per the germline V gene, CDR1 is SNHLY and CDR2 is FYNNEI. The CDR3 DNA reads TGTGCCAGTCAGGATTCATCCCCCTACGAGCAGTACTTC. Encoded protein: CASQDSSPYEQYF.

V gene TRBV10-3 combines with J gene TRBJ2-7; 11 bases are shared with TRBD1. Germline lookup yields CDR1 ENHRY and CDR2 SYGVKD. The CDR3 has 12 amino acids. Trimming removed 8 bases from V and 6 bases from J; junction bases left unmatched: 3. In nucleotides, the CDR3 is TGTGCCATCGGGACAGGGGGATTCGAGCAGTACTTC. Amino acids: CAIGTGGFEQYF.

Only one count was recorded for this clone. J is TRBJ1-4 and V is TRBV27; perhaps TRBD1 as D (6 bases). Germline lookup yields CDR1 MNHEY and CDR2 SMNVEV (reference sequence). Trimming removed 2 bases at V and 4 bases at J, with 11 bases between. The CDR3 length is 15 residues. This CDR3 is CASSLVTGINEKLFF. The CDR3, as DNA: TGTGCCAGCAGTTTAGTGACAGGAATTAATGAAAAACTGTTTTTT.

V is TRBV2 and J is TRBJ2-7; no clear D gene. Germline V gene lookup returns CDR1 SNHLY and CDR2 FYNNEI. CDR3 size: 13 residues. The V end lost 3 bases, the J end lost 2 bases, and 8 bases lay between the germline ends. This chain's CDR3 is CASSDDKTYEQYF. The DNA for the CDR3 is TGTGCCAGCAGTGACGACAAAACCTACGAGCAGTACTTC.

The chain has TRBV9 and TRBJ2-7; 10 positions match TRBD2. V was clipped by 3 bases and J by 6 bases; unmatched bases: 3. The CDR3 is made up of 13 amino acids. Germline V gene sequence: CDR1 SGDLS, CDR2 YYNGEE. CDR3 sequence: CASSDGTSAEQYF. Here the CDR3 DNA reads TGTGCCAGCAGCGACGGGACTAGCGCCGAGCAGTACTTC.

As to this clone: A junction end diverges from the germline sequence, so it may reflect a read error. This chain connects TRBV5-1 to TRBJ1-6; D gene ambiguous. The CDR3 is made up of 15 amino acids. The germline V gene has CDR1 SGHRS and CDR2 YFSETQ. The CDR3 coding sequence is TGCGCCAGCAGCTTGACGTACGGGTTAGATTCACCCTTCCACTTT. Translated, it gives CASSLTYGLDSPFHF. Combining the CDR3 with reference TRBV5-1 and TRBJ1-6 gives the whole variable domain KAGVTQTPRYLIKTRGQQVTLSCSPISGHRSVSWYQQTPGQGLQFLFEYFSETQRNKGNFPGRFSGRQFSNSRSEMNVSTLELGDSALYLCASSLTYGLDSPFHFGNGTRLTVT.

The rearrangement joins TRBV5-4 to TRBJ1-3; 8 bases fit TRBD1. The CDR3 loop spans 15 amino acids. Unmatched junction bases numbered 5, after V lost 4 bases and J lost 2 bases. Germline V CDR1 and CDR2: SGHNT, YYREEE (reference sequence). This CDR3 reads CASSVPGGTGNTIYF. The CDR3 region has the DNA TGTGCCAGCAGCGTCCCAGGGGGCACTGGAAACACCATATATTTT.

This sequence joins TRBV9 and TRBJ2-3, with TRBD2 identical over 7 bases. V lost 0 bases and J lost 4; bases outside the gene matches: 8. There are 16 residues in the CDR3. Germline-derived CDR1 and CDR2 are SGDLS and YYNGEE. The CDR3 sequence is CASSVGSREWADTQYF. As DNA, the CDR3 is TGTGCCAGCAGCGTAGGGTCGCGGGAGTGGGCAGATACGCAGTATTTT.

The V gene is TRBV5-4, the J gene TRBJ1-1; 8 bases are a match to TRBD1. The CDR3 is made up of 12 amino acids. Germline assignment: CDR1 SGHNT and CDR2 YYREEE (reference sequence). V was pared by 5 bases and J by 7 bases, with 4 bases of the junction left unmatched. The CDR3 here is CASRGGTGEAFF. For the CDR3, the DNA is TGTGCCAGCAGGGGCGGGACAGGTGAAGCTTTCTTT.

V usage is TRBV28 and J usage is TRBJ1-3; D remains unclear. The CDR3 covers 15 residues. CDR1 and CDR2 from the germline V gene are MDHEN and SYDVKM. The V and J ends lost 5 bases and 0 bases respectively, with 11 bases between them. CDR3 sequence reads: CASSPAADSGNTIYF. CDR3 nucleotide sequence: TGTGCCAGCAGTCCGGCGGCTGACTCTGGAAACACCATATATTTT.

This clone was observed once. This chain uses TRBV30 with TRBJ1-4, with D perhaps TRBD1 (6 bases). The germline CDR1 and CDR2 sequences are GTSNPN and SVGIG (reference sequence). CDR3 length equals 12 residues. V lost 5 bases and J 5 bases, leaving 9 bases between the germline ends. This chain's CDR3 is CAWGQGNEKLFF. For the CDR3, the DNA is TGTGCCTGGGGTCAGGGGAATGAAAAACTGTTTTTT.

V and J are TRBV18 and TRBJ1-2; the D gene is possibly TRBD1 (5 bases). Germline V CDR1 and CDR2: KGHSH, LQKENI. V was trimmed by 4 bases and J by 2 bases, leaving 14 bases between them. There are 15 residues in the CDR3. Here the CDR3 reads CASSQQTEINYGYTF. The DNA of the CDR3 is TGTGCCAGCTCACAGCAGACAGAGATAAACTATGGCTACACCTTC.

This chain joins TRBV2 and TRBJ2-7; 7 nucleotides align to TRBD2. V shed 8 bases, J shed 4 bases, and the junction held 2 bases outside the gene matches. The CDR3 totals 11 residues. Germline V gene data show CDR1 as SNHLY and CDR2 as FYNNEI. CDR3 nucleotides: TGTGCCAGCCGGGGAGGGTACGAGCAGTACTTC. It codes for CASRGGYEQYF.

The chain joins TRBV28 to TRBJ2-2, with 11 nucleotides matching TRBD1. V lost 7 bases to trimming and J lost 7 bases; unmatched junction nucleotides: 8. The CDR3 has 15 amino acids. The germline gives CDR1 MDHEN, CDR2 SYDVKM. The CDR3 nucleotides read TGTGCCAGCATCCCGGGACAGGGGGAGATCGGGGAGCTGTTTTTT. Encoded protein: CASIPGQGEIGELFF. The whole variable domain, remainder taken from reference TRBV28 and TRBJ2-2, is DVKVTQSSRYLVKRTGEKVFLECVQDMDHENMFWYRQDPGLGLRLIYFSYDVKMKEKGDIPEGYSVSREKKERFSLILESASTNQTSMYLCASIPGQGEIGELFFGEGSRLTVL.

V usage is TRBV19 and J usage is TRBJ2-1; D perhaps matches TRBD2 (6 bases). With 2 bases removed from V and 3 bases from J, the gap between germline ends came to 14 bases. This CDR3 region has 16 residues. Germline V CDR1 and CDR2: LNHDA, SQIVND (reference sequence). Here the CDR3 DNA reads TGTGCCAGTAGTATAAGTGGCGGGGCCGTCTACAATGAGCAGTTCTTC. Translating gives CASSISGGAVYNEQFF. Full variable domain (remainder filled in from reference TRBV19 and TRBJ2-1): DGGITQSPKYLFRKEGQNVTLSCEQNLNHDAMYWYRQDPGQGLRLIYYSQIVNDFQKGDIAEGYSVSREKKESFPLTVTSAQKNPTAFYLCASSISGGAVYNEQFFGPGTRLTVL.

The chain couples TRBV3-1 (or the pseudogene TRBV3-2) to TRBJ2-7; 8 bases are shared with TRBD1. The V gene's germline CDR1 is LGHDT and CDR2 YNNKEL (reference sequence). The CDR3 is made up of 14 amino acids. V was clipped by 0 bases and J by 4 bases; unmatched bases: 2. The CDR3 DNA reads TGTGCCAGCAGCCAAGATCAGGGGGCTTACGAGCAGTACTTC. This codes for CASSQDQGAYEQYF.

The chain uses TRBV5-1 and TRBJ2-7, with D tentatively TRBD2 (5 bases). V was shortened by 4 bases and J by 6 bases, with 17 bases between the two germline ends. The CDR3 extends over 14 amino acids. The germline CDR1 and CDR2 sequences are SGHRS and YFSETQ. The chain's CDR3 is CASSPDGLGGEQYF. The CDR3 bases are TGCGCCAGCAGCCCGGACGGCCTCGGAGGCGAGCAGTACTTC.

The chain uses TRBV3-1 (or the pseudogene TRBV3-2) and TRBJ1-2, with 7 bases aligning to TRBD1. V gave up 2 bases and J gave up 10 bases; unmatched junction bases: 10. The CDR3 length is 14 residues. Germline CDR1 is LGHDT and CDR2 is YNNKEL (reference sequence). DNA for the CDR3: TGTGCCAGCAGCCAAAGGGGGAGACAGGGCCACTACACCTTC. Translated, it gives CASSQRGRQGHYTF.

J is TRBJ2-7 and V is TRBV2, with 8 bases identical to TRBD1. Germline lookup yields CDR1 SNHLY and CDR2 FYNNEI. This CDR3 is built from 11 residues. Trimming cost V 9 bases and J 5 bases; bases outside gene matches: 3. The CDR3 DNA is TGTGCCAGAGGGACAGGCCACGAGCAGTACTTC. It specifies CARGTGHEQYF.

This sequence joins TRBV11-2 and TRBJ1-4, with TRBD1 matching over 7 bases. The CDR3 has 16 amino acids. The J segment lost 4 bases and the V segment lost 5 bases, leaving 10 bases of the junction unmatched. Germline V gene sequence: CDR1 SGHAT, CDR2 FQNNGV. DNA for the CDR3: TGTGCCAGCAGCACACAGGCGGGACAGATTAATGAAAAACTGTTTTTT. This codes for CASSTQAGQINEKLFF.

This clone was detected only once. V is TRBV27 and J is TRBJ1-2; D remains unclear. V lost 0 bases to trimming and J lost 4 bases, with 6 bases between them. There are 13 residues in the CDR3. Germline CDR1 MNHEY, CDR2 SMNVEV (reference sequence). The CDR3 DNA is TGTGCCAGCAGTTTATCCCCTTCCTATGGCTACACCTTC. It encodes CASSLSPSYGYTF.

The chain uses TRBV3-1 (or the pseudogene TRBV3-2) and TRBJ2-1; 13 bases align to TRBD2. V trimming: 5 bases; J trimming: 4 bases; junction bases outside the gene matches: 2. Germline lookup yields CDR1 LGHDT and CDR2 YNNKEL (reference sequence). The CDR3 is made up of 15 amino acids. Written as DNA, the CDR3 is TGTGCCAGCAGCTCGGGACTAGCGGGGTACAATGAGCAGTTCTTC. Translating gives CASSSGLAGYNEQFF.

The CDR3 loop is CASSLTTARTGELFF. The CDR3 DNA is TGTGCCAGCAGCTTAACGACAGCTCGCACCGGGGAGCTGTTTTTT. J is TRBJ2-2 and V is TRBV7-3; weak D call: TRBD1 (5 bases). There are 15 residues in the CDR3. Germline loops: CDR1 SGHTA, CDR2 FQGTGA. Trimming shortened V by 0 bases and J by 4 bases, and 9 bases separated the two germline ends.

This clone was seen once. The chain has TRBV5-1 and TRBJ2-7; the D gene is possibly TRBD2 (5 bases). Deletions cut 3 bases from V and 2 bases from J, with 9 bases between. The CDR3 loop spans 13 amino acids. Germline V lookup: CDR1 SGHRS, CDR2 YFSETQ. The CDR3, as DNA: TGCGCCAGCAGCTCGGCGGGCGCCTACGAGCAGTACTTC. Protein: CASSSAGAYEQYF.

This chain links TRBV7-9 with TRBJ2-2; 7 bases line up with TRBD1. The CDR3 length is 14 residues. Germline trimming cut 5 bases from V and 4 bases from J; bases unmatched to any gene: 4. Germline V gives CDR1 SEHNR, CDR2 FQNEAQ (reference sequence). CDR3 protein: CASSPGQATGELFF. CDR3 coding DNA: TGTGCCAGCAGCCCTGGACAGGCCACCGGGGAGCTGTTTTTT.

The J gene is TRBJ2-3, the V gene TRBV5-6; no definite D call. Trimming took 5 bases from V and 1 from J, leaving 5 bases between them. The CDR3 extends over 12 amino acids. Germline V gives CDR1 SGHDT, CDR2 YYEEEE. The CDR3 sequence: CASRVGTDTQYF. The CDR3 DNA follows: TGTGCCAGCAGGGTAGGCACAGATACGCAGTATTTT.